This TCR beta chain was retrieved from a study of T cells in Graves' hyperthyroidism and ophthalmopathy. Regions amplified from RNA transcripts were the TCR beta CDR3 regions. RT-PCR in the first round (using the HTBI primer set) targeted the TCR CDR3. MiXCR was run by TCRdb on the multiplex PCR reads, yielding one entry per CDR3 protein. The data hold about 250,000 distinct CDR3 sequences, with around 24% observed a single time. The CDR3 sequence is 14 residues long. Per the germline V gene, CDR1 is SGDLS and CDR2 is YYNGEE. Trimming cost V 0 bases and J 5 bases, with 12 bases left between them. This clonotype was detected ten times or more.

The sequencing sample was made of blood. The TCR sequence derives from a woman in her thirties or forties with Graves' ophthalmopathy. The J gene is TRBJ2-7, the V gene TRBV9; TRBD1 is a possible D gene (5 bases). The CDR3 DNA reads as TGTGCCAGCAGCGTAGGACAGATCCCCCACGAGCAGTACTTC. This translates into CASSVGQIPHEQYF.